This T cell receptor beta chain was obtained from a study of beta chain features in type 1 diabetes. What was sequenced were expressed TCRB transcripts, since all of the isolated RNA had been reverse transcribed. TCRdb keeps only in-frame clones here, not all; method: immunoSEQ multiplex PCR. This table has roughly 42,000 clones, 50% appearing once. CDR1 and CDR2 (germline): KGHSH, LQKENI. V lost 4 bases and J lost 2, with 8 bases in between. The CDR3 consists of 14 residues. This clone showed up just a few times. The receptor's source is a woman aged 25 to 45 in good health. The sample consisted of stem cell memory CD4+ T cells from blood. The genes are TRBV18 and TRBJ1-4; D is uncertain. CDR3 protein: CASSLQATNEKLFF. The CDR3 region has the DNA TGTGCCAGCTCACTCCAGGCGACTAATGAAAAACTGTTTTTT. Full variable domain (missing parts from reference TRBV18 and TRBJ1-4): NAGVMQNPRHLVRRRGQEARLRCSPMKGHSHVYWYRQLPEEGLKFMVYLQKENIIDESGMPKERFSAEFPKEGPSILRIQQVVRGDSAAYFCASSLQATNEKLFFGSGTQLSVL.